This TCR beta chain originates from a study of glioma-infiltrating T cells (dated by TCRdb to 2016 to 2017). For context, the study as a whole: The low-grade gliomas were WHO grade II oligodendrogliomas or astrocytomas, while the glioblastomas were WHO grade IV tumors sampled at initial diagnosis rather than at recurrent diagnosis. Before surgery, glioma patients were given dexamethasone for six or fewer days. Blood libraries targeted about 4- to 10-fold sequencing coverage of 1 million or so peripheral T cells. Glioma tissue, non-neoplastic brain tissue and matched peripheral blood mononuclear cells were used as sources from which TCR alpha- and beta-chain repertoires were sequenced. To measure how far tissue and blood T-cell populations diverged, each tissue-infiltrating repertoire was compared against the peripheral blood repertoire of the same patient. The paired cohort was made up of three low-grade glioma patients, about 8 primary glioblastoma patients and three non-glioma patients who contributed non-neoplastic brain tissue.

The iRepertoire nested amplicon-rescue multiplex PCR (arm-PCR) platform was used to amplify TCR alpha and beta CDR3 regions from RNA. One-step reverse transcription and amplification used roughly 100-400 ng of tissue mRNA or PBMC total RNA as input. Following bead purification, Illumina adapters were added by a secondary multiplex PCR, and the libraries were gel-purified between 200 and 400 bp. Libraries carried internal 6-nucleotide barcodes used for demultiplexing. The libraries were sequenced on an Illumina MiSeq using 2x220 or 2x250 nucleotide paired-end reads. For the original study's pipeline: Paired reads were merged using FLASH 1.2.11 and were aligned to the GRCh37 human genome using BWA-MEM, after which TRA and TRB reads were extracted. An IMGT-derived reference of cassette sequences and CDR3 motifs, with pseudogenes included, was used for V and J assignment. Reads were translated in three frames, and productive CDR3s were defined by a C…FGXG motif without stop codons. Clonotypes were defined as unique combinations of V-J cassette pair and CDR3 amino acid sequence. Reads were filtered by Hamming distance, thresholded by each sample's sequence error rate in mapped regions. The public reads were run again by TCRdb, first through fastp at Q25 and then through MiXCR, and only productive beta chains were kept. Rows are unified per CDR3 protein, each entry keeping the most common DNA and genes. The V and J calls shown here were made by TCRdb, not taken from the authors' results. This sample comprises 300,000 to 450,000 distinct CDR3 sequences, roughly 41% of them detected only once. The top ten constitute 12% of the sample.

The full study reports these points: Very few CDR3 sequences were shared between tissue and blood, attributed to high CDR3 diversity and limited sampling. VJ-independent divergence between tissue and blood was found to be below expectation in non-neoplastic patients but above expectation in all gliomas, particularly low-grade gliomas. Patients with low tissue-blood divergence were marked by a signature set of shared blood CDR3 motifs, and that set was depleted in highly divergent patients. Group comparisons were based on small numbers of patients: three non-neoplastic, three low-grade glioma and roughly eight glioblastoma patients.

Surgical brain or tumor specimens were cryofrozen in liquid nitrogen immediately after resection, and peripheral blood cells were collected concurrently. About this clonotype: What antigen it recognizes has not been identified. Base quality data are lacking; no much larger clone is found one base away.

Germline trimming amounts to 6 bases on V and 3 bases on J, with 13 as the count of junction bases outside the gene matches. In the germline V gene (reference sequence), CDR1 corresponds to LNHDA and CDR2 to SQIVND. The CDR3 measures 16 amino acids from cysteine to phenylalanine. The retained sequence is limited to the CDR3, 48 bases, with the frame set at the first base. The chain joins TRBV19 to TRBJ2-7; the central 8 bases match TRBD1. The sequencing sample was made of glioma tissue, nonneoplastic brain tissue, or PBMCs (not recorded which). This clonotype originated in a human donor with low-grade glioma or glioblastoma, undergoing nonglioma brain surgery, or in good health (not recorded which). CDR3 reads: CASRSRGGQGIYEQYF. Read as DNA, the sequence is TGTGCCAGTAGGAGTAGGGGAGGACAGGGAATCTACGAGCAGTACTTC.